This T cell receptor (beta chain) was captured by sequencing in a study of identical twins' blood T cells. Findings of the study overall: Twins shared more top CDR3 clonotypes than unrelated donors did.

Original handling: Each donor had about 95,000 to nearly 550,000 clonotypes. In TCRdb, the 5' RACE reads were re-called with MiXCR into one record per CDR3 protein. These V and J calls originate from TCRdb's pipeline instead of the authors' own analysis. The sample records hundreds of thousands of distinct CDR3 sequences, roughly 27% being singletons. As concerns this clonotype: What it binds is unknown.

From germline, CDR1 is MNHNY and CDR2 SVGAGI (reference sequence). The CDR3 is 14 amino acids. V dropped 7 bases and J dropped 1; count of bases not matched to a gene: 3. Sequencing was done on a sample of PBMCs. The V and J genes are TRBV6-6 and TRBJ2-5; 10 bases map to TRBD2. The receptor was isolated from a woman aged 18-55 years in good health. The CDR3 DNA follows: TGTGCCAGCAATAGCGGGGGGATCCAAGAGACCCAGTACTTC. This encodes CASNSGGIQETQYF.